This T cell receptor beta chain was observed in a study of T cell responses to AZD1222 COVID-19 vaccine. The study's findings and limits: Donors in the cohort were predominantly white British and more often female, and clonal diversity was possibly underestimated. There were repertoire samples only from the period after the peak T cell response.

The CDR3 has 13 amino acids. The germline gives CDR1 SGDLS, CDR2 YYNGEE. V shed 3 bases and J shed 8 bases, with 14 bases lying between them. Repertoires were generated with immunoSEQ multiplex PCR, while TCRdb's copy carries only in-frame clones and drops some. Of approximately 100,000 clones listed, roughly 90% were seen once; the top ten hold 9.5% to 15%. This clone was picked up one time. Its matching antigen is unknown. This sample comprised peripheral blood, obtained on day 0 of MenACWY control vaccination. This chain joins TRBV9 and TRBJ1-2, with no clear D. The clonotype was recovered from an adult in good health. The DNA of the CDR3 is TGTGCCAGCAGCGGAGAAAGGAACCCGGGCTACACCTTC. It yields the protein CASSGERNPGYTF.